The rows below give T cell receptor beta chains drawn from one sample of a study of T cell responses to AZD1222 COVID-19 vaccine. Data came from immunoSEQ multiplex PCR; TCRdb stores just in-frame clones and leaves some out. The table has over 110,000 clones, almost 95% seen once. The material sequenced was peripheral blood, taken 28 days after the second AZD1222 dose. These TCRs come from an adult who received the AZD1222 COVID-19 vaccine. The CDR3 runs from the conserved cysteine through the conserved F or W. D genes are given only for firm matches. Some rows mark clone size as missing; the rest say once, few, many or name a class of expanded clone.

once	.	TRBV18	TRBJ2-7	CASSPPIRGSYEQYF	TGTGCCAGCTCACCACCGATCAGGGGCTCCTACGAGCAGTACTTC
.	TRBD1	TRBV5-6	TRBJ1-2	CASSLQGAVANYGYTF	TGTGCCAGCAGCTTGCAGGGGGCAGTGGCTAACTATGGCTACACCTTC
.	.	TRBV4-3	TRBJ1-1	CASSQDRPGEAEAFF	TGCGCCAGCAGCCAAGATCGCCCAGGGGAAGCTGAAGCTTTCTTT
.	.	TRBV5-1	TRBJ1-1	CASSLASAGRAFF	TGCGCCAGCAGCTTGGCCTCGGCAGGGAGGGCTTTCTTT
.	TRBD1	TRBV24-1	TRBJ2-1	CATSETGTAQFF	TGTGCCACCAGTGAAACCGGGACAGCCCAGTTCTTC
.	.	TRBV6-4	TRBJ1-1	CASSDPGITEAFF	TGTGCCAGCAGTGATCCGGGGATCACTGAAGCTTTCTTT
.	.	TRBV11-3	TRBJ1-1	CASSLVKGCSTEAFF	TGTGCCAGCAGCTTAGTAAAGGGTTGTTCCACTGAAGCTTTCTTT
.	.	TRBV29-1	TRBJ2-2	CSVRTGLRDTGELFF	TGCAGCGTGCGGACAGGACTACGGGACACCGGGGAGCTGTTTTTT
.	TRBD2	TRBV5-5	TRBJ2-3	CASSLGLAGGGVDTQYF	TGTGCCAGCAGCCTGGGACTAGCGGGGGGCGGGGTAGATACGCAGTATTTT
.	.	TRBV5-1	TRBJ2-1	CASSLRWYEQFF	TGCGCCAGCAGCTTGAGGTGGTATGAGCAGTTCTTC
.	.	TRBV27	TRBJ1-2	CASRARGTDYGYTF	TGTGCCAGCAGGGCGAGGGGGACCGACTATGGCTACACCTTC
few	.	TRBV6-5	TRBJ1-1	CASLGFVNTEAFF	TGTGCCAGCCTGGGGTTCGTGAACACTGAAGCTTTCTTT
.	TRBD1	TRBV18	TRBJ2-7	CASSSGTDSYEQYF	TGTGCCAGCTCGTCCGGGACAGACTCCTACGAGCAGTACTTC
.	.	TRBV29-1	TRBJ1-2	CSVERGGAISGYTF	TGCAGCGTTGAAAGAGGGGGTGCGATAAGTGGCTACACCTTC
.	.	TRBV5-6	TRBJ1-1	CASSLVGSTEAFF	TGTGCCAGCAGCTTAGTGGGGAGCACTGAAGCTTTCTTT
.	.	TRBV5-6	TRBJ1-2	CASSLERGAGGYTF	TGTGCCAGCAGCTTGGAGCGGGGGGCCGGGGGCTACACCTTC
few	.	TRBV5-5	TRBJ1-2	CASSLSGETNYGYTF	TGTGCCAGCAGCTTGTCGGGGGAAACTAACTATGGCTACACCTTC
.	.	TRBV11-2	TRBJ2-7	CASSFNTYYEQYF	TGTGCCAGCAGCTTCAACACCTACTACGAGCAGTACTTC
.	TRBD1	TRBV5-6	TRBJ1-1	CASSPQGASYTEAFF	TGTGCCAGCAGCCCACAGGGGGCCAGCTACACTGAAGCTTTCTTT
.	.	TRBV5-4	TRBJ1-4	CASSRGTGTYNEKLFF	TGTGCCAGCAGCCGGGGCACGGGGACCTATAATGAAAAACTGTTTTTT
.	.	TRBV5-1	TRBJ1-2	CASSPGPRDYGYTF	TGCGCCAGCAGTCCCGGGCCTAGGGACTATGGCTACACCTTC
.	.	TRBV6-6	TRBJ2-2	CASSYPGEGELFF	TGTGCCAGCAGTTACCCGGGCGAAGGGGAGCTGTTTTTT
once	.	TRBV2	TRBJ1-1	CASRGPTEAFF	TGTGCCAGCAGGGGGCCCACTGAAGCTTTCTTT
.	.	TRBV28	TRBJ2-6	CASSLSAASGANVLTF	TGTGCCAGCAGTTTATCGGCAGCCTCTGGGGCCAACGTCCTGACTTTC
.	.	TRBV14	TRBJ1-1	CASSQQGNTEAFF	TGTGCCAGCAGCCAACAGGGGAACACTGAAGCTTTCTTT
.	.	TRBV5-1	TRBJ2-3	CASSLREWADTQYF	TGCGCCAGCAGCTTGCGGGAGTGGGCAGATACGCAGTATTTT
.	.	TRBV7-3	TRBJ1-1	CASSLQGRTEAFF	TGTGCCAGCAGCTTACAGGGGAGGACTGAAGCTTTCTTT
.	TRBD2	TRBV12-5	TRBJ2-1	CASGFPDPGREGDNEQFF	TGTGCTAGTGGTTTCCCCGACCCCGGGCGGGAGGGAGACAATGAGCAGTTCTTC
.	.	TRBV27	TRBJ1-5	CASSLSGGYGPQHF	TGTGCCAGCAGTTTATCCGGCGGGTACGGTCCCCAGCATTTT
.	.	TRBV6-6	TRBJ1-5	CATAITQVYSNQPQHF	TGTGCCACCGCTATAACACAGGTTTATAGCAATCAGCCCCAGCATTTT
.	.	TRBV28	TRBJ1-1	CASSLWSGESGNTEAFF	TGTGCCAGCAGTTTATGGTCGGGAGAATCAGGGAACACTGAAGCTTTCTTT
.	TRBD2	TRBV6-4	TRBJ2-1	CAIAREALNEQFF	TGTGCCATCGCGCGGGAGGCCCTAAATGAGCAGTTCTTC
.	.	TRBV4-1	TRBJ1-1	CASSPDVAENTEAFF	TGCGCCAGCAGCCCGGACGTGGCAGAGAACACTGAAGCTTTCTTT
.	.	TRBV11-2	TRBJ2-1	CASSSSRGANEQFF	TGTGCCAGCAGCTCCTCCAGGGGGGCCAATGAGCAGTTCTTC
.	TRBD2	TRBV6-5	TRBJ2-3	CASSYLYSGRADTQYF	TGTGCCAGCAGTTACCTATATAGCGGGAGGGCAGATACGCAGTATTTT
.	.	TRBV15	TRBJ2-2	CATSRDESLGGIGELFF	TGTGCCACCAGCAGAGATGAGAGTTTAGGAGGTATCGGGGAGCTGTTTTTT
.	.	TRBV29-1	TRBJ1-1	CSVSIRAPNTEAFF	TGCAGCGTTTCTATCCGGGCCCCGAACACTGAAGCTTTCTTT
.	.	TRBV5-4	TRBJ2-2	CASSSGTGELFF	TGTGCCAGCTCTTCAGGCACCGGGGAGCTGTTTTTT
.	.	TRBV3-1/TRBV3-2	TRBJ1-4	CASGAPGATNEKLFF	TGTGCCAGCGGTGCCCCCGGGGCAACTAATGAAAAACTGTTTTTT
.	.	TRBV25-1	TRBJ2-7	CASSPDPTECYEQYF	TGTGCCAGCAGCCCGGATCCAACTGAGTGTTACGAGCAGTACTTC
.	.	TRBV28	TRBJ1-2	CASSLGIGGYTF	TGTGCCAGCAGTTTGGGAATCGGTGGCTACACCTTC
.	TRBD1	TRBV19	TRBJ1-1	CASSISRGHTEAFF	TGTGCCAGTAGTATATCCAGGGGGCATACTGAAGCTTTCTTT
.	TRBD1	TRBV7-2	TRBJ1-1	CASSIPYQSQGDTEAFF	TGTGCCAGCAGCATTCCTTACCAATCTCAGGGGGATACTGAAGCTTTCTTT
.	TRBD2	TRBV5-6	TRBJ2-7	CASSYPAGGARSYEQYF	TGTGCCAGCAGCTACCCGGCGGGGGGAGCCCGCTCCTACGAGCAGTACTTC
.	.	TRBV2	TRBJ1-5	CASRGQWNQPQHF	TGTGCCAGCAGAGGCCAGTGGAATCAGCCCCAGCATTTT
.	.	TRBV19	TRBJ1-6	CASRGDTTGSPLHF	TGTGCCAGTAGAGGGGACACCACAGGATCACCCCTCCACTTT
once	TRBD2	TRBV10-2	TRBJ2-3	CASSRRESGDTQYF	TGCGCCAGTAGCAGGCGGGAGTCTGGGGATACGCAGTATTTT
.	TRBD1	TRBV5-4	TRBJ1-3	CASSLEGATRNTIYF	TGTGCCAGCAGCCTGGAGGGGGCTACGCGAAACACCATATATTTT
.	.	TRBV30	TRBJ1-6	CAWDHVESPLHF	TGTGCCTGGGACCACGTGGAGTCACCCCTCCACTTT
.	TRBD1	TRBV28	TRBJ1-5	CASSLWGTGNQPQHF	TGTGCCAGCAGTTTATGGGGGACAGGCAATCAGCCCCAGCATTTT
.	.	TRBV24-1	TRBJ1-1	CATSDGGDSGAFF	TGTGCCACCAGTGACGGAGGGGACTCTGGGGCTTTCTTT
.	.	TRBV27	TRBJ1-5	CASSLSQYQPQHF	TGTGCCAGCAGTTTATCCCAGTATCAGCCCCAGCATTTT
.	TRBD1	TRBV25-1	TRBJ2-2	CASSLTGDSGELFF	TGTGCCAGCAGCTTGACAGGGGATTCCGGGGAGCTGTTTTTT
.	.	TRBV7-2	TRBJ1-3	CASSLMDADTIYF	TGTGCCAGCAGCTTAATGGATGCGGACACCATATATTTT